This T cell receptor beta chain is drawn from a study of blood T cells in healthy people across ages. Broader study findings: Because sorting was not performed, PBMCs prevented conclusive naive versus antigen-experienced comparison. Donor CMV status was unknown, possibly confounding expanded clonotype changes.

With a J-beta primer mix and a sample-barcoded 5' primer, a second PCR ran roughly 6 to 12 cycles. The template-switch adaptor, which had 12 random nucleotides, put a tag on each cDNA molecule. Each CDR3 protein gets one entry after TCRdb re-called the 5' RACE reads with MiXCR. The sample yields roughly 680,000 distinct CDR3 sequences, 52% seen once. About this clonotype itself: Antigen specificity is unknown.

Input material: blood. The source of this sequence is an elderly woman in good health.

CDR3 residues: CSAPGTGGGNQPQHF. In DNA form, the CDR3 reads TGCAGTGCACCAGGGACAGGGGGCGGCAATCAGCCCCAGCATTTT. The chain links TRBV20-1 to TRBJ1-5, with TRBD1 identical over 12 bases. Germline lookup yields CDR1 DFQATT and CDR2 SNEGSKA (reference sequence). V gave up 6 bases and J gave up 2 bases; unmatched junction bases: 5. There are 15 residues in the CDR3.